This T cell receptor beta chain is drawn from a study of blood T cell repertoires in COVID-19. Study at large: Samples taken during acute and convalescent COVID-19 were collected in the United States, Italy and Spain. In each case, the material was cDNA or gDNA derived from T cells, B-cell-depleted T cells, or PBMCs.

Per the authors' pipeline: Quantification of nucleated cells was approximated via reference gene primer amplification. Sequencing used immunoSEQ multiplex PCR; TCRdb keeps in-frame clones, though not all of them. Clone size and V and J calls were adopted from that table, with D and trimming inferred from the DNA. The sample lists 200,000 to 250,000 clones, around 88% seen once, with 2.5% to 3.5% in the top ten. Per the germline V gene, CDR1 is MNHEY and CDR2 is SVGEGT. This CDR3 region has 14 residues. The V segment lost 6 bases and the J segment 7 bases; nucleotides outside the gene matches: 9. The receptor comes from a woman aged 30 to 39 who had recovered from COVID-19. The chain links TRBV6-2 or TRBV6-3 to TRBJ1-3, with 7 bases lining up with TRBD1. Input material: peripheral blood. In DNA form, the CDR3 reads TGTGCCAGCAGCAAACGGGACAGCCGGAACACCATATATTTT. Amino acid sequence: CASSKRDSRNTIYF.